Below, 32 T cell receptor beta chains from the same sample are listed, as sequenced in a study of blood T cell repertoires in COVID-19. Assay used: immunoSEQ multiplex PCR; TCRdb lists only in-frame clones, some missing. The table records approximately 300,000 clones, about 85% of them present only once. Sequencing was done on a sample of PBMCs or T cells enriched from blood (not recorded which). The receptors derive from a woman younger than 45 who had been exposed to COVID-19.

The chain carries TRBV5-6 and TRBJ2-2; D is unresolved. The CDR3 consists of 15 residues. In germline, CDR1 is SGHDT, CDR2 YYEEEE. The V gene lost 4 bases and the J gene lost 2 bases, with 12 bases spanning the gap. The CDR3 loop is CASSTDTFNTGELFF. In nucleotides, the CDR3 is TGTGCCAGCAGCACCGACACTTTCAACACCGGGGAGCTGTTTTTT.

The chain uses TRBV19 and TRBJ1-1, with D possibly being TRBD1 (5 bases). CDR1 is LNHDA and CDR2 is SQIVND in the germline V gene (reference sequence). Between the trimmed V and J ends, which lost 5 bases and 0 bases, there was a span of 13 bases. CDR3 size: 15 residues. The CDR3 sequence: CASSRQGGMNTEAFF. CDR3 nucleotides: TGTGCCAGTAGTCGCCAGGGAGGCATGAACACTGAAGCTTTCTTT.

The chain uses TRBV5-1 and TRBJ1-2; the match to TRBD1 covers 8 bases. J lost 2 bases, V lost 4 bases, and 4 bases had no gene match. The CDR3 loop spans 14 amino acids. Germline CDR1 and CDR2: SGHRS and YFSETQ. The CDR3 sequence: CASSRQGLNYGYTF. Here the CDR3 DNA reads TGCGCCAGCAGCCGACAGGGGCTAAACTATGGCTACACCTTC.

The chain links TRBV30 to TRBJ2-7; D is perhaps TRBD2 (5 bases). The CDR3 runs to 12 residues. Per the germline V gene, CDR1 is GTSNPN and CDR2 is SVGIG (reference sequence). Trimming removed 5 bases from V and 2 bases from J, with 10 bases in between. This CDR3 reads CAWVGSTYEQYF. The CDR3 nucleotides are TGTGCCTGGGTGGGGAGTACCTACGAGCAGTACTTC.

This sequence joins TRBV6-1 and TRBJ1-1; no firm D call. Germline V gene data show CDR1 as MNHNS and CDR2 as SASEGT. Trimming removed 1 base from V and 4 bases from J, with 10 bases in between. The CDR3 is made up of 14 amino acids. CDR3 sequence reads: CASSEVIGVTEAFF. Here the CDR3 DNA reads TGTGCCAGCAGTGAAGTGATCGGGGTCACTGAAGCTTTCTTT.

The chain has TRBV19 and TRBJ1-3; D gene uncertain. Trimming removed 7 bases from V and 1 base from J, with 8 bases in between. Per germline, CDR1 LNHDA and CDR2 SQIVND (reference sequence). This CDR3 comprises 13 residues. CDR3 bases: TGTGCCAGTATGCGAGGGTCTGGAAACACCATATATTTT. This encodes CASMRGSGNTIYF.

The chain links TRBV5-1 to TRBJ1-6; 7 bases map to TRBD1. This CDR3 has 15 residues. From germline, CDR1 is SGHRS and CDR2 YFSETQ. Unmatched junction bases numbered 11, after V lost 4 bases and J lost 10 bases. The CDR3 spells CASSTRDSRVSPLHF. In DNA, the CDR3 is TGCGCCAGCAGCACGCGGGACAGCCGGGTATCACCCCTCCACTTT.

This clone was seen once. This chain connects TRBV4-2 to TRBJ2-1; weak D call: TRBD1 (6 bases). Trimming left V 5 bases short and J 4 bases short, with 24 bases between. Per the germline V gene, CDR1 is LGHNA and CDR2 is YNFKEQ. CDR3 length equals 18 residues. The CDR3 bases are TGTGCCAGCAGCACCTTTATTGGACAGCTTAGCTTTTACAATGAGCAGTTCTTC. This translates into CASSTFIGQLSFYNEQFF.

This clone was counted a few times. The V call is TRBV4-2, the J call TRBJ1-4, with 10 nucleotides matching TRBD1. This CDR3 region has 16 residues. J lost 8 bases, V lost 0 bases, and 6 bases had no gene match. CDR1 is LGHNA, CDR2 YNFKEQ, per germline. As DNA, the CDR3 is TGTGCCAGCAGCCAAGATTGGGGACAGGGGAGGGAAAAACTGTTTTTT. It specifies CASSQDWGQGREKLFF.

This chain joins TRBV5-4 and TRBJ2-5, with 8 bases aligning to TRBD2. The J segment lost 1 base and the V segment lost 1 base, leaving 3 bases of the junction unmatched. The CDR3 runs to 15 residues. CDR1 and CDR2 from the germline V gene are SGHNT and YYREEE (reference sequence). The CDR3 DNA is TGTGCCAGCAGCTTGCGGGGGGGCAGCCAAGAGACCCAGTACTTC. Amino acids: CASSLRGGSQETQYF.

The chain employs TRBV9 and TRBJ2-1, with D possibly matching TRBD1 (6 bases). The ends were cut back, 2 bases at V and 4 bases at J, with 16 bases in the middle. CDR3 size: 16 residues. In germline, CDR1 is SGDLS, CDR2 YYNGEE. CDR3 residues: CASSVRTVEGYNEQFF. CDR3 nucleotides: TGTGCCAGCAGCGTTAGGACAGTCGAGGGGTACAATGAGCAGTTCTTC.

The chain recombines TRBV4-2 with TRBJ1-2, with TRBD1 matching over 7 bases. V dropped 0 bases and J dropped 6; count of bases not matched to a gene: 4. Germline CDR1 is LGHNA and CDR2 is YNFKEQ. This CDR3 has 14 amino acids. CDR3 coding DNA: TGTGCCAGCAGCCAAGATACAGGGGATGATGGCTACACCTTC. This translates into CASSQDTGDDGYTF.

The rearrangement joins TRBV9 to TRBJ1-1, with 7 bases fitting TRBD1. CDR1 SGDLS and CDR2 YYNGEE come from the germline V gene. Unmatched junction bases numbered 4, after V lost 0 bases and J lost 5 bases. The CDR3 sequence is 14 residues long. This chain's CDR3 is CASSVVEGATEAFF. CDR3 in DNA: TGTGCCAGCAGCGTAGTGGAGGGGGCGACTGAAGCTTTCTTT.

This clone was found many times. CDR3 DNA: TGTGCCAGCAGCTTAGTCGGCGGGGCAGGAAACACCATATATTTT. This codes for CASSLVGGAGNTIYF. The V and J genes are TRBV7-2 and TRBJ1-3; tentative D call: TRBD1 (5 bases). CDR1 is SGHTA, CDR2 FQGNSA, per germline. This CDR3 spans 15 amino acids. V lost 1 base and J lost 4, with 11 bases in between.

The count of this clone is one. V usage is TRBV3-1 (or the pseudogene TRBV3-2) and J usage is TRBJ1-1; a weak D match, TRBD1 (5 bases). V lost 0 bases and J 0 bases, leaving 17 bases between the germline ends. The CDR3 extends over 18 amino acids. CDR1 is LGHDT, CDR2 YNNKEL, per germline (reference sequence). CDR3 sequence (DNA): TGTGCCAGCAGCCAAGATGTGGGGGGGATAGGAATGAACACTGAAGCTTTCTTT. Its protein product is CASSQDVGGIGMNTEAFF.

The chain has TRBV7-8 and TRBJ1-5; 11 positions match TRBD1. Germline trimming cut 7 bases from V and 6 bases from J; bases unmatched to any gene: 2. CDR1 SGHVS and CDR2 FQNEAQ come from the germline V gene. This CDR3 is 13 amino acids long. The CDR3 protein is CASTGQGAQPQHF. As DNA, the CDR3 is TGTGCCAGCACAGGACAGGGGGCTCAGCCCCAGCATTTT.

This chain uses TRBV7-3 with TRBJ1-2; a possible D gene is TRBD1 (5 bases). V lost 5 bases, J lost 5 bases, and 18 bases lay in between. This CDR3 contains 15 residues. From germline, CDR1 is SGHTA and CDR2 FQGTGA. For the CDR3, the DNA is TGTGCCAGCAGCCCTACCTCGACAGCAACTTATGGCTACACCTTC. As protein: CASSPTSTATYGYTF. Drawing the rest from reference TRBV7-3 and TRBJ1-2, the complete variable domain is GAGVSQTPSNKVTEKGKYVELRCDPISGHTALYWYRQSLGQGPEFLIYFQGTGAADDSGLPNDRFFAVRPEGSVSTLKIQRTERGDSAVYLCASSPTSTATYGYTFGSGTRLTVV.

This chain joins TRBV5-1 and TRBJ1-1, with D possibly matching TRBD1 (5 bases). Trimming left V 3 bases short and J 7 bases short, with 16 bases between. Germline CDR1 reads SGHRS; CDR2 reads YFSETQ. The CDR3 totals 14 residues. In DNA, the CDR3 is TGCGCCAGCAGCTCGCAGGGACGGGAGGGTGAAGCTTTCTTT. This gives the protein CASSSQGREGEAFF.

This clone showed up just once. The chain couples TRBV28 to TRBJ1-1, with TRBD1 as a possible D gene (5 bases). Germline values: CDR1 MDHEN, CDR2 SYDVKM. The CDR3 runs 14 residues. The V end was cut by 8 bases, the J end by 1 base, with 14 bases between. CDR3 residues: CASVRSGGNTEAFF. The CDR3, as DNA: TGTGCCAGCGTCAGAAGCGGGGGGAACACTGAAGCTTTCTTT.

This clone was counted a few times. V gene TRBV6-1 combines with J gene TRBJ2-1, with 9 bases matching TRBD2. The CDR3 has 15 amino acids. In germline, CDR1 is MNHNS, CDR2 SASEGT. The trim removed 3 bases at V and 7 bases at J, leaving 7 bases unmatched. CDR3 DNA: TGTGCCAGCAGTGACGCGTCTAGCGGGATGAATGAGCAGTTCTTC. Translation: CASSDASSGMNEQFF.

This sequence joins TRBV14 and TRBJ1-1; the D gene is possibly TRBD1 (6 bases). The CDR3 length is 15 residues. V was shortened by 2 bases and J by 6 bases, with 16 bases between the two germline ends. From germline, CDR1 is SGHDN and CDR2 FVKESK. CDR3 nucleotide sequence: TGTGCCAGCAGCCAATTACAGGGCCCGCGGGCTGAAGCTTTCTTT. It yields the protein CASSQLQGPRAEAFF.

The chain uses TRBV19 and TRBJ1-1; TRBD1 matches at 9 bases. The V gene's germline CDR1 is LNHDA and CDR2 SQIVND (reference sequence). The CDR3 spans 16 residues. J lost 3 bases, V lost 5 bases, and 10 bases had no gene match. CDR3: CASSPRQGGGYTEAFF. The CDR3 coding sequence is TGTGCCAGTAGTCCCCGACAGGGGGGAGGCTACACTGAAGCTTTCTTT.

This clone was found once. V and J are TRBV11-2 and TRBJ2-2, with D perhaps matching TRBD2 (5 bases). CDR1 is SGHAT, CDR2 FQNNGV, per germline. The ends were cut back, 5 bases at V and 3 bases at J, with 10 bases in the middle. The CDR3 is 14 residues long. The CDR3 sequence: CASSRTGDTGELFF. CDR3 nucleotide sequence: TGTGCCAGCAGCAGGACTGGGGACACCGGGGAGCTGTTTTTT.

The genes are TRBV21-1 and TRBJ1-2. TRBV21-1 is a recognized pseudogene. This CDR3 comprises 12 residues. The CDR3 DNA sequence: TGTGCCAGCAGCCGGGGGGGGAGAGGCTACACCTTC. This encodes CASSRGGRGYTF.

J is TRBJ1-5 and V is TRBV12-3 or TRBV12-4; D perhaps matches TRBD1 (6 bases). There are 12 residues in the CDR3. Trimming stripped 5 bases from V and 6 bases from J, with 8 bases between. Written as DNA, the CDR3 is TGTGCCAGCAGTCAACAGGGTCAGCCCCAGCATTTT. It encodes CASSQQGQPQHF.

The chain couples TRBV7-9 to TRBJ1-2, with D perhaps matching TRBD1 (6 bases). Trimming removed 0 bases from V and 5 bases from J, with 16 bases in between. Germline values: CDR1 SEHNR, CDR2 FQNEAQ (reference sequence). The CDR3 has 16 residues. In DNA form, the CDR3 reads TGTGCCAGCAGCTTAGCGGGGACACCGCAAAAATATGGCTACACCTTC. Its translation is CASSLAGTPQKYGYTF. The complete variable domain, with remaining parts taken from reference TRBV7-9 and TRBJ1-2, reads DTGVSQNPRHKITKRGQNVTFRCDPISEHNRLYWYRQTLGQGPEFLTYFQNEAQLEKSRLLSDRFSAERPKGSFSTLEIQRTEQGDSAMYLCASSLAGTPQKYGYTFGSGTRLTVV.

The J gene is TRBJ1-5, the V gene TRBV12-3 or TRBV12-4; D not certain. CDR3 size: 12 residues. The V end was cut by 7 bases, the J end by 6 bases, with 10 bases between. In DNA, the CDR3 is TGTGCCAGCACCCACGAGGGTCAGCCCCAGCATTTT. Translation gives CASTHEGQPQHF.

The chain recombines TRBV7-4 with TRBJ2-7; 9 nucleotides match TRBD2. The CDR3 has 21 residues. Germline CDR1 and CDR2: SGHVT and SQSDAQ. Trimming removed 3 bases from V and 3 bases from J; junction bases left unmatched: 24. Here the CDR3 DNA reads TGTGCCAGCAGCTTTACAGGGTCCGATGGGCTAGCGGGAATTCCCCACTACGAGCAGTACTTC. Protein product: CASSFTGSDGLAGIPHYEQYF.

This clone was seen only a few times. The V and J genes are TRBV30 and TRBJ1-1; 7 nucleotides align to TRBD1. V lost 8 bases to trimming and J lost 1 base; unmatched junction nucleotides: 4. This CDR3 is built from 12 residues. CDR1 is GTSNPN and CDR2 is SVGIG in the germline V gene (reference sequence). The CDR3 region is CAGQDRNTEAFF. The CDR3 bases are TGTGCCGGACAGGACAGGAACACTGAAGCTTTCTTT. The full variable domain, its missing parts supplied by reference TRBV30 and TRBJ1-1, is SQTIHQWPATLVQPVGSPLSLECTVEGTSNPNLYWYRQAAGRGLQLLFYSVGIGQISSEVPQNLSASRPQDRQFILSSKKLLLSDSGFYLCAGQDRNTEAFFGQGTRLTVV.

This chain links TRBV5-4 with TRBJ1-2, with D hard to call. Germline V gene lookup returns CDR1 SGHNT and CDR2 YYREEE (reference sequence). Trimming stripped 0 bases from V and 8 bases from J, with 17 bases between. There are 15 residues in the CDR3. CDR3 DNA: TGTGCCAGCAGCTTGGTGTCTGAAGGTGGCAGGGGCTACACCTTC. This codes for CASSLVSEGGRGYTF.

The rearrangement joins TRBV6-1 to TRBJ2-3, with 8 bases that match TRBD1. CDR1 and CDR2 (germline): MNHNS, SASEGT. V was clipped by 2 bases and J by 5 bases; unmatched bases: 6. The CDR3 runs to 15 residues. This chain's CDR3 is CASSEWGRGQDTQYF. In DNA form, the CDR3 reads TGTGCCAGCAGTGAATGGGGCAGGGGGCAAGATACGCAGTATTTT.

The chain joins TRBV7-9 to TRBJ1-4, with 8 positions matching TRBD1. CDR1 is SEHNR, CDR2 FQNEAQ, per germline (reference sequence). The CDR3 sequence is 13 residues long. V lost 1 base, J lost 17 bases, and 9 bases stayed unmatched. The CDR3 DNA is TGTGCCAGCAGCTTAGAGGCGCAGGGGGCGTTATTTTTT. Translation: CASSLEAQGALFF.